The 30 T cell receptor beta chains given below trace back to one sample, sequenced in a study of cytotoxic CD8 clonotypes in ibrutinib-treated CLL. Clones were read by immunoSEQ multiplex PCR, and TCRdb kept only the in-frame ones, dropping some. The sample records about 85,000 clones, about 76% being singletons. The input for sequencing was PBMCs, taken after 12 months of ibrutinib treatment. These receptors all stem from a human donor with chronic lymphocytic leukemia.

The chain is built from TRBV9 and TRBJ2-5; D perhaps matches TRBD2 (6 bases). This CDR3 has 15 amino acids. Trimming cost V 7 bases and J 5 bases, with 21 bases left between them. Germline CDR1 is SGDLS and CDR2 is YYNGEE. The chain's CDR3 is CASGPWAGPGETQYF. The CDR3 DNA sequence: TGTGCCAGCGGACCCTGGGCGGGACCCGGGGAGACCCAGTACTTC.

The chain uses TRBV7-6 and TRBJ1-1; D is uncertain. From germline, CDR1 is SGHVS and CDR2 FNYEAQ. This CDR3 is 13 amino acids long. V was cut by 5 bases and J by 7 bases, with 14 bases left in between. In DNA, the CDR3 is TGTGCCAGCAGCCCCACCCCGGCCCGTGAAGCTTTCTTT. It encodes CASSPTPAREAFF.

The V gene is TRBV9, the J gene TRBJ2-7, with D tentatively TRBD2 (6 bases). The CDR3 length is 15 residues. Looked up from germline, CDR1 is SGDLS and CDR2 is YYNGEE. Trimming took off 0 bases at V and 3 bases at J, with 13 bases between the two ends. CDR3 sequence (DNA): TGTGCCAGCAGCGTAGGGGGGGACGCCTTCTACGAGCAGTACTTC. Translation gives CASSVGGDAFYEQYF.

Concerning this clone itself: One junction end does not reproduce the germline sequence, and a read error may be involved. The chain recombines TRBV5-1 with TRBJ2-7, with D perhaps matching TRBD2 (6 bases). The CDR3 loop spans 14 amino acids. Germline-derived CDR1 and CDR2 are SGHRS and YFSETQ. CDR3 region: CASSLIGPGGEQYF. DNA for the CDR3: TGTGCCAGCAGCTTGATTGGGCCCGGGGGCGAGCAGTACTTC.

V and J are TRBV9 and TRBJ2-2; TRBD1 might be the D (6 bases). Per the germline V gene, CDR1 is SGDLS and CDR2 is YYNGEE. This CDR3 spans 16 amino acids. The ends were cut back, 3 bases at V and 4 bases at J, with 16 bases in the middle. CDR3 nucleotide sequence: TGTGCCAGCAGCGCCCCGGCAGGGGCCGTCACCGGGGAGCTGTTTTTT. Encoded protein: CASSAPAGAVTGELFF.

The V and J genes are TRBV5-4 and TRBJ2-7, with D possibly TRBD2 on 7 matching bases. The CDR3 length is 16 residues. V lost 4 bases to trimming and J lost 5 bases, with 22 bases between them. Germline loops: CDR1 SGHNT, CDR2 YYREEE (reference sequence). CDR3 sequence reads: CASSRGGGSGLDEQYF. The DNA for the CDR3 is TGTGCCAGCAGCCGCGGGGGCGGGAGTGGTCTCGACGAGCAGTACTTC. Using reference TRBV5-4 and TRBJ2-7 for the parts outside the CDR3, the full variable domain is ETGVTQSPTHLIKTRGQQVTLRCSSQSGHNTVSWYQQALGQGPQFIFQYYREEENGRGNFPPRFSGLQFPNYSSELNVNALELDDSALYLCASSRGGGSGLDEQYFGPGTRLTVT.

Only one count was recorded for this clone. The chain carries TRBV18 and TRBJ2-1; the D call may be TRBD1 or TRBD2 (5 bases each). This CDR3 region has 15 residues. Trimming cost V 3 bases and J 1 base, with 10 bases left between them. Germline-derived CDR1 and CDR2 are KGHSH and LQKENI. The CDR3 region has the DNA TGTGCCAGCTCACCTCGGGGCTCATCCTACAATGAGCAGTTCTTC. Protein: CASSPRGSSYNEQFF. Combining the CDR3 with reference TRBV18 and TRBJ2-1 gives the whole variable domain NAGVMQNPRHLVRRRGQEARLRCSPMKGHSHVYWYRQLPEEGLKFMVYLQKENIIDESGMPKERFSAEFPKEGPSILRIQQVVRGDSAAYFCASSPRGSSYNEQFFGPGTRLTVL.

This clone was recorded once. This rearrangement joins TRBV7-2 to TRBJ1-4; a weak D match, TRBD1 (6 bases). Germline CDR1 reads SGHTA; CDR2 reads FQGNSA. CDR3 length equals 16 residues. V lost 5 bases to trimming and J lost 5 bases, with 18 bases between them. The CDR3 region is CASSPKGGEGNEKLFF. The CDR3 nucleotides read TGTGCCAGCAGCCCAAAAGGGGGGGAGGGAAATGAAAAACTGTTTTTT.

The chain recombines TRBV28 with TRBJ1-2; weak D call: TRBD1 (5 bases). This CDR3 spans 13 amino acids. The V gene lost 2 bases and the J gene lost 8 bases, with 12 bases spanning the gap. CDR1 is MDHEN, CDR2 SYDVKM, per germline. The CDR3 protein is CASSLGGDRGYTF. The CDR3 nucleotides read TGTGCCAGCAGTTTAGGAGGGGACCGCGGCTACACCTTC.

The rearrangement uses TRBV9 and TRBJ2-3, with 7 bases matching TRBD2. V was clipped by 1 base and J by 8 bases; unmatched bases: 1. CDR1 is SGDLS and CDR2 is YYNGEE in the germline V gene. The CDR3 length is 12 residues. CDR3 sequence reads: CASSVTGGTQYF. The CDR3 DNA reads TGTGCCAGCAGCGTAACGGGGGGTACGCAGTATTTT. Full variable domain (missing parts from reference TRBV9 and TRBJ2-3): DSGVTQTPKHLITATGQRVTLRCSPRSGDLSVYWYQQSLDQGLQFLIQYYNGEERAKGNILERFSAQQFPDLHSELNLSSLELGDSALYFCASSVTGGTQYFGPGTRLTVL.

This clone has a handful of counts. CDR3 DNA sequence: TGTGCCAGCAGCCAGTGGCCGGGAAAAGAAAAACTGTTTTTT. Amino acids: CASSQWPGKEKLFF. The chain recombines TRBV7-9 with TRBJ1-4; D unclear. Germline lookup yields CDR1 SEHNR and CDR2 FQNEAQ (reference sequence). Deletions cut 5 bases from V and 8 bases from J, with 15 bases between. The CDR3 has 14 residues.

The V and J genes are TRBV28 and TRBJ1-1; 7 bases map to TRBD1. Losses at the gene ends were 3 bases for V and 1 base for J; bases not matched to a gene: 5. CDR3 length equals 15 residues. CDR1 is MDHEN and CDR2 is SYDVKM in the germline V gene. The CDR3 spells CASSFPRTGNTEAFF. The CDR3, as DNA: TGTGCCAGCAGTTTCCCCCGGACAGGGAACACTGAAGCTTTCTTT. The whole variable domain, remainder taken from reference TRBV28 and TRBJ1-1, is DVKVTQSSRYLVKRTGEKVFLECVQDMDHENMFWYRQDPGLGLRLIYFSYDVKMKEKGDIPEGYSVSREKKERFSLILESASTNQTSMYLCASSFPRTGNTEAFFGQGTRLTVV.

This clone was picked up a small number of times. The rearrangement links TRBV9 to TRBJ2-7, with 8 bases identical to TRBD1. The CDR3 runs to 18 residues. V was clipped by 4 bases and J by 3 bases; unmatched bases: 18. Germline CDR1 reads SGDLS; CDR2 reads YYNGEE. Here the CDR3 DNA reads TGTGCCAGCAGCCCGAGGGGGAATGGGGGGACAGGCGGCTACGAGCAGTACTTC. This codes for CASSPRGNGGTGGYEQYF.

J is TRBJ2-5 and V is TRBV6-5; D is perhaps TRBD2 (5 bases). CDR3 size: 13 residues. The germline V gene encodes CDR1 MNHEY and CDR2 SVGAGI. V was shortened by 7 bases and J by 4 bases, with 13 bases between the two germline ends. Here the CDR3 reads CASTQPGIETQYF. The CDR3 nucleotides are TGTGCCAGCACCCAACCGGGGATAGAGACCCAGTACTTC.

CDR3 nucleotide sequence: TGTGCCAGCTCACCGCGCGGGACGGTTAATGAAAAACTGTTTTTT. Its protein is CASSPRGTVNEKLFF. J is TRBJ1-4 and V is TRBV18; perhaps TRBD1 as D (5 bases). V shed 3 bases and J shed 4 bases, with 12 bases lying between them. Germline V gives CDR1 KGHSH, CDR2 LQKENI. The CDR3 is 15 residues long. The full variable domain, completed using reference TRBV18 and TRBJ1-4, is NAGVMQNPRHLVRRRGQEARLRCSPMKGHSHVYWYRQLPEEGLKFMVYLQKENIIDESGMPKERFSAEFPKEGPSILRIQQVVRGDSAAYFCASSPRGTVNEKLFFGSGTQLSVL.

The rearrangement links TRBV2 to TRBJ2-1, with 9 positions matching TRBD2. J lost 5 bases, V lost 3 bases, and 5 bases had no gene match. The germline V gene has CDR1 SNHLY and CDR2 FYNNEI. This CDR3 contains 15 residues. The CDR3 spells CASSDPAGGDNEQFF. The DNA for the CDR3 is TGTGCCAGCAGTGACCCAGCGGGGGGCGACAATGAGCAGTTCTTC. Based on the CDR3 plus reference TRBV2 and TRBJ2-1, the full variable domain is EPEVTQTPSHQVTQMGQEVILRCVPISNHLYFYWYRQILGQKVEFLVSFYNNEISEKSEIFDDQFSVERPDGSNFTLKIRSTKLEDSAMYFCASSDPAGGDNEQFFGPGTRLTVL.

The chain combines TRBV5-1 with TRBJ2-1; 9 bases are shared with TRBD2. Germline V gene lookup returns CDR1 SGHRS and CDR2 YFSETQ. With V trimmed by 4 bases and J by 5 bases, 10 bases remained unmatched. The CDR3 length is 16 residues. CDR3 in DNA: TGCGCCAGCAGCCCTCTAATCAGCGGGAGGAACAATGAGCAGTTCTTC. Translated, it gives CASSPLISGRNNEQFF.

The genes are TRBV4-3 and TRBJ1-1; no definite D call. The V gene lost 2 bases and the J gene lost 1 base, with 8 bases spanning the gap. This CDR3 has 14 residues. Germline V CDR1 and CDR2: LGHNA, YSLEER. CDR3 sequence: CASSQSLGNTEAFF. In DNA, the CDR3 is TGCGCCAGCAGCCAATCCTTGGGGAACACTGAAGCTTTCTTT.

This clone appeared a single time. The chain links TRBV5-4 to TRBJ2-2; possibly TRBD1 for D (6 bases). The CDR3 runs 14 residues. Deletions cut 4 bases from V and 5 bases from J, with 12 bases between. Germline V gives CDR1 SGHNT, CDR2 YYREEE (reference sequence). This chain's CDR3 is CASSGQTGTGELFF. The CDR3 nucleotides read TGTGCCAGCAGCGGACAGACAGGAACCGGGGAGCTGTTTTTT.

The chain joins TRBV9 to TRBJ1-4, with D possibly matching TRBD1 (5 bases). V was pared by 4 bases and J by 9 bases, with 16 bases between. Germline values: CDR1 SGDLS, CDR2 YYNGEE. The CDR3 spans 14 residues. This chain's CDR3 is CASSPGPREQKLFF. Written as DNA, the CDR3 is TGTGCCAGCAGCCCGGGGCCCCGGGAGCAAAAACTGTTTTTT.

The chain couples TRBV9 to TRBJ1-1, with D unclear. CDR1 is SGDLS, CDR2 YYNGEE, per germline. CDR3 length: 16 amino acids. V lost 3 bases, J lost 0 bases, and 15 bases lay in between. CDR3 protein: CASSATGSTMNTEAFF. The DNA of the CDR3 is TGTGCCAGCAGCGCCACCGGGTCTACGATGAACACTGAAGCTTTCTTT.

V gene TRBV7-9 combines with J gene TRBJ2-7, with D possibly being TRBD2 (5 bases). The CDR3 is 14 amino acids. The ends were cut back, 1 base at V and 2 bases at J, with 9 bases in the middle. Germline V gives CDR1 SEHNR, CDR2 FQNEAQ (reference sequence). CDR3 in amino acids: CASSLDVGAYEQYF. Here the CDR3 DNA reads TGTGCCAGCAGCTTAGATGTCGGGGCCTACGAGCAGTACTTC.

In this sample, this clone turned up a few times. The chain links TRBV7-2 to TRBJ2-1, with 9 bases that match TRBD1. The ends lost 4 bases at V and 0 bases at J; junction bases unmatched: 4. The germline CDR1 and CDR2 sequences are SGHTA and FQGNSA. This CDR3 has 16 amino acids. The CDR3 protein is CASSSSTGGSYNEQFF. CDR3 in DNA: TGTGCCAGCAGCTCCTCGACAGGGGGCTCCTACAATGAGCAGTTCTTC. Full variable domain (remainder filled in from reference TRBV7-2 and TRBJ2-1): GAGVSQSPSNKVTEKGKDVELRCDPISGHTALYWYRQSLGQGLEFLIYFQGNSAPDKSGLPSDRFSAERTGGSVSTLTIQRTQQEDSAVYLCASSSSTGGSYNEQFFGPGTRLTVL.

This clone was detected once. The chain joins TRBV28 to TRBJ2-1; a possible D gene is TRBD2 (6 bases). The germline CDR1 and CDR2 sequences are MDHEN and SYDVKM. Trimming took off 5 bases at V and 3 bases at J, with 17 bases between the two ends. The CDR3 covers 16 residues. In DNA form, the CDR3 reads TGTGCCAGCAGTCCCTACGGGGCGGGGAACTACAATGAGCAGTTCTTC. It translates to CASSPYGAGNYNEQFF.

The CDR3 DNA sequence: TGTGCCAGCAAGTATCTAGCGGGAGGGGCCGGGGAGCTGTTTTTT. Translating it yields CASKYLAGGAGELFF. This sequence joins TRBV27 and TRBJ2-2, with 12 positions matching TRBD2. The CDR3 consists of 15 residues. The germline CDR1 and CDR2 sequences are MNHEY and SMNVEV (reference sequence). Unmatched junction bases numbered 6, after V lost 7 bases and J lost 6 bases.

The rearrangement joins TRBV6-5 to TRBJ2-7, with a tentative D call TRBD2 (7 bases). Germline loops: CDR1 MNHEY, CDR2 SVGAGI. With 6 bases removed from V and 10 bases from J, the gap between germline ends came to 16 bases. The CDR3 is 12 amino acids. CDR3 DNA sequence: TGTGCCAGCAGCCTAGATCGGGGGGCCCAGTACTTC. Amino acid sequence: CASSLDRGAQYF.

This rearrangement joins TRBV6-1 to TRBJ1-1; D remains unclear. Germline loops: CDR1 MNHNS, CDR2 SASEGT. This CDR3 is 14 amino acids long. V lost 6 bases to trimming and J lost 1 base, with 12 bases between them. CDR3 sequence: CASRVVQQNTEAFF. As DNA, the CDR3 is TGTGCCAGCAGAGTCGTTCAGCAGAACACTGAAGCTTTCTTT.

This clone appeared a single time. The chain employs TRBV6-4 and TRBJ2-6, with 7 bases fitting TRBD2. J lost 2 bases, V lost 6 bases, and 10 bases had no gene match. Germline loops: CDR1 MRHNA, CDR2 SNTAGT. CDR3 size: 17 residues. As DNA, the CDR3 is TGTGCCAGCAGACCCTCCTGGGGAGGGCCTGGGGCCAACGTCCTGACTTTC. Protein: CASRPSWGGPGANVLTF.

The chain couples TRBV5-1 to TRBJ2-7, with a possible D match to TRBD2 (5 bases). V was clipped by 0 bases and J by 6 bases, with 7 bases between them. There are 12 residues in the CDR3. The V gene's germline CDR1 is SGHRS and CDR2 YFSETQ. Here the CDR3 DNA reads TGCGCCAGCAGCTTGGGCAGCGGCGAGCAGTACTTC. It encodes CASSLGSGEQYF. Combining the CDR3 with reference TRBV5-1 and TRBJ2-7 gives the whole variable domain KAGVTQTPRYLIKTRGQQVTLSCSPISGHRSVSWYQQTPGQGLQFLFEYFSETQRNKGNFPGRFSGRQFSNSRSEMNVSTLELGDSALYLCASSLGSGEQYFGPGTRLTVT.

The V call is TRBV28, the J call TRBJ2-7; 8 positions match TRBD1. The length of the CDR3 is 12 residues. The germline gives CDR1 MDHEN, CDR2 SYDVKM. With 8 bases clipped from V and 4 bases from J, the junction kept 4 bases outside the gene matches. The CDR3 DNA is TGTGCCAGCTTCCGACAGGGGTACGAGCAGTACTTC. This gives the protein CASFRQGYEQYF.